One sample yielded the 9 T cell receptor beta chains listed below, sequenced in a study of CXCR3-negative and CXCR3-positive naive CD8 T cells. General study results and limits: CXCR3-negative naive cells had less hydrophobic TRB CDR3s than did CXCR3-positive naive cells.

The libraries of TRB cDNA were constructed through 5' RACE using UMI labels. One entry per CDR3 protein, without DNA, is what TCRdb gives after re-calling the 5' RACE reads. The table for this sample gives roughly 5,100 distinct CDR3 sequences. The antigens these receptors bind are not known. The material sequenced was naive CXCR3+ CD8+ T cells from blood. Subset given: CD45RO-CCR7+CD27+CD95- naive CD8+ T cells expressing CXCR3 (TNR3+). The receptors shown here come from a human donor in good health. Some clones in this sample may be carry-over from other donors' samples.

Here the CDR3 reads CASSFSPGPYNSPLHF. The V gene is TRBV7-2, the J gene TRBJ1-6; TCRdb gives TRBD1 as the D gene, but with no DNA this cannot be confirmed. The CDR3 totals 16 residues. The germline CDR1 and CDR2 sequences are SGHTA and FQGNSA.

The chain carries TRBV6-5 and TRBJ2-1. The CDR3 is 13 amino acids. Germline V gene sequence: CDR1 MNHEY, CDR2 SVGAGI. This CDR3 reads CASSYSTGNEQFF.

The CDR3: CSVGSGSYEQYF. The chain uses TRBV29-1 and TRBJ2-7. Germline-derived CDR1 and CDR2 are SQVTM and ANQGSEA. The CDR3 spans 12 residues.

The chain combines TRBV29-1 with TRBJ2-3; TCRdb calls TRBD2, which cannot be checked without DNA. The CDR3 is 13 residues long. Germline assignment: CDR1 SQVTM and CDR2 ANQGSEA. The CDR3 sequence: CSVFRAGADTQYF.

The chain couples TRBV29-1 to TRBJ1-1; as DNA is missing, the TRBD1 call by TCRdb cannot be tested. This CDR3 region has 13 residues. Germline CDR1 and CDR2: SQVTM and ANQGSEA. The CDR3 loop is CSINQGLNTEAFF.

CDR3 sequence reads: CASSDPDGSYEQYF. The chain combines TRBV2 with TRBJ2-7; the TCRdb D gene call, TRBD1, has no DNA to confirm it. Germline assignment: CDR1 SNHLY and CDR2 FYNNEI. The CDR3 loop spans 14 amino acids. Complete variable domain (other parts from reference TRBV2 and TRBJ2-7): EPEVTQTPSHQVTQMGQEVILRCVPISNHLYFYWYRQILGQKVEFLVSFYNNEISEKSEIFDDQFSVERPDGSNFTLKIRSTKLEDSAMYFCASSDPDGSYEQYFGPGTRLTVT.

CDR3 region: CASSQVVEESYEQYF. The chain employs TRBV4-1 and TRBJ2-7. This CDR3 is built from 15 residues. Germline V CDR1 and CDR2: MGHRA, YSYEKL.

Judged by frequency, this clonotype is medium-sized. The V and J genes are TRBV29-1 and TRBJ1-1; there is no DNA to check the TCRdb D call of TRBD1. Germline V gives CDR1 SQVTM, CDR2 ANQGSEA. The CDR3 contains 16 residues. The CDR3 sequence is CSAIEGRWTLNTEAFF.

By frequency, this clonotype is medium-sized. V is TRBV28 and J is TRBJ2-2; TCRdb outputs TRBD2, but without DNA this stays unchecked. This CDR3 is built from 16 residues. Germline V gene sequence: CDR1 MDHEN, CDR2 SYDVKM. CDR3: CASSRLGLAYTGELFF.